The subject of this entry is one T cell receptor beta chain. Its antigen target is currently unknown. Within one base of it there is no much larger clone, and no base qualities were kept. Participants in the prospective study were enrolled through a virtual design, were aged about 18 to 89 years, and lived in about 25 United States geographic areas. In the prospective study, participants were assigned to cohorts based on the clinical history participants reported in a screening survey and a study questionnaire. ImmuneRACE Cohort 3 recovered participants were defined by two consecutive negative NP/OP PCR tests, healthcare professional clearance, or symptom resolution. In the prospective study, mobile phlebotomists collected whole blood, serum and a nasopharyngeal or oropharyngeal swab from each participant. Prospective study participants could optionally give additional blood draws and questionnaires over an approximately two-month period. Prospective study blood samples were shipped either frozen or at room temperature before DNA extraction.

V drops 0 bases and J drops 0 bases, leaving 8 bases in between. From the germline V gene, CDR1 is ENHRY and CDR2 is SYGVKD. Reading from cysteine to phenylalanine, the CDR3 counts 15 amino acids. The kept DNA is CDR3 alone, 45 bases in frame from the first base. The immunoSEQ Assay, a bias-controlled multiplex PCR, was used to amplify TCRbeta CDR3 regions from genomic DNA. Regarding the original processing steps: The number of nucleated cells in each sample was estimated by amplification of reference gene primers within the assay. To quantify the absolute abundance of each unique TCRbeta CDR3 rearrangement, sequence reads were collapsed and filtered. Productive Simpson clonality was computed per sample as the square root of Simpson's diversity index over productive rearrangements. TCRdb limited this immuneACCESS table to in-frame rearrangements with V and J called. A share of clones is missing; checked studies link under half to unresolved V genes, and the rest is unexplained. Clone size and V and J calls were adopted from that table, with D and trimming inferred from the DNA. The sample profile shows approximately 260,000 clones; about 86% of them were found once. The ten most abundant clones make up 3.4% of the sample.

The sample comes from a study of blood T cell repertoires in COVID-19 (dated by TCRdb to 2020 to 2022). About the study as a whole: Collaborator samples came from the United States, Italy and Spain and covered acute and convalescent phases of COVID-19. Subjects who had been exposed to COVID-19, were actively infected with it, or had recovered from it provided the deeply sampled blood TCRbeta repertoires that made up the dataset. The prospective study material was composed of cDNA or gDNA derived from T cells, B-cell-depleted T cells, or PBMCs. A de-identified subject ID, COVID-19 status, age in years and sex were almost always included in the sample metadata. Samples came from the ongoing ImmuneRACE study (first 160 participants) plus 1,254 subjects from 6 global collaborators. Where available, HLA class I and class II types were taken from metadata supplied by the sample provider and were not determined by assay-based typing. The repertoires were released in a freely available public database intended as a resource for research on the immune response to SARS-CoV-2.

The paper as a whole reports these results and caveats: The amount of clinical and demographic metadata varied by source and participant and was provided uncurated.

This receptor was identified in a man aged 45-65 years who had recovered from COVID-19. The chain is assembled from TRBV10-3 and TRBJ1-1; confidence is insufficient to name the D gene. What was sequenced was PBMCs or T cells enriched from blood (not recorded which). Here the CDR3 is given as CAISESNRMNTEAFF. The nucleotide sequence is TGTGCCATCAGTGAGTCTAACAGAATGAACACTGAAGCTTTCTTT.